These T cell receptor beta chains were read from a single sample in a study of cytomegalovirus exposure and HLA in healthy donors. The protocol was immunoSEQ multiplex PCR, while the TCRdb copy is restricted to in-frame clones and leaves out a portion. Altogether roughly 250,000 clones are present, roughly 70% being singletons, with the ten largest covering 2% to 2.5%. Sequences were obtained from PBMCs. These receptors were obtained from a female donor in good health and CMV-seronegative. The CDR3 runs from the conserved cysteine through the conserved F or W. Fields, in order: V gene, D gene, J gene, clone size, CDR3 DNA, CDR3 protein. D genes are given only for firm matches. Rows may omit the clone size; those that give it use once, few, many or a size class.

>TRBV19|TRBD1|TRBJ2-1|few
TGTGCCAGTAGTATCCGGGACAGGGTGGAGCGTGAGCAGTTCTTC
CASSIRDRVEREQFF
>TRBV5-4|TRBD1|TRBJ1-3|-
TGTGCCAGCAGCAGGGACAGGGCTGGCGACACCATATATTTT
CASSRDRAGDTIYF
>TRBV4-1|TRBD2|TRBJ2-7|-
TGCGCCAGCAGCCTTGGGCTGCTAGCGGGAACCTCCTACGAGCAGTACTTC
CASSLGLLAGTSYEQYF
>TRBV7-9|TRBD1|TRBJ1-2|once
TGTGCCATCAAAGAAAAGGGGGCTCCCTATGGCTACACCTTC
CAIKEKGAPYGYTF
>TRBV15|TRBD2|TRBJ2-5|-
TGTGCCACCAGCAATTCTACTAGCGGGGCCCAAGAGACCCAGTACTTC
CATSNSTSGAQETQYF
>TRBV30|-|TRBJ2-2|-
TGTGCCTGCTCCTTTTCGGGAACCGGGGAGCTGTTTTTT
CACSFSGTGELFF
>TRBV7-9|-|TRBJ2-1|-
TGTGCCAGCAGGCGGCCCAGGGGAGACCCCTCCTACAATGAGCAGTTCTTC
CASRRPRGDPSYNEQFF
>TRBV2|-|TRBJ2-7|-
TGTGCCAGCAGTGATCGGGACAAAACCTACGAGCAGTACTTC
CASSDRDKTYEQYF
>TRBV5-1|TRBD2|TRBJ2-1|-
TGCGCCAGCAGCTTGGCTGGGCTAGCGGGAGATCCGCAGTTCTTC
CASSLAGLAGDPQFF
>TRBV4-1|TRBD1|TRBJ1-2|-
TGCGCCAGCAGCCCGCCTAGAGGGACAGGGGAAGGCTACACCTTC
CASSPPRGTGEGYTF
>TRBV6-5|TRBD2|TRBJ2-7|-
TGTGCCAGCAGTTCCGGCCTAGCGGCCTACGAGCAGTACTTC
CASSSGLAAYEQYF
>TRBV5-1|-|TRBJ2-7|-
TGCGCCAGCAGCACCGGACAGAGGTACCCCTACGAGCAGTACTTC
CASSTGQRYPYEQYF
>TRBV7-2|TRBD2|TRBJ2-2|once
TGTGCCAGCCGCGGGAGTACCAACACCGGGGAGCTGTTTTTT
CASRGSTNTGELFF
>TRBV7-2|TRBD2|TRBJ2-3|-
TGTGCCAGCAGCCCACACCCGGGACTAGCGGGAGGTGATACGCAGTATTTT
CASSPHPGLAGGDTQYF
>TRBV2|TRBD2|TRBJ2-1|-
TGTGCCAGCAGTGACTGGCCCAGAGGGACTAGCGGTTACACCGTCTCCTACAATGAGCAGTTCTTC
CASSDWPRGTSGYTVSYNEQFF
>TRBV9|-|TRBJ2-1|-
TGTGCCAGCAGCGTCGGACCCGGGACTTTCTCCTACAATGAGCAGTTCTTC
CASSVGPGTFSYNEQFF
>TRBV5-1|TRBD1|TRBJ2-3|-
TGCGCCAGCAGTAAGGACAGGCCTAGCACAGATACGCAGTATTTT
CASSKDRPSTDTQYF
>TRBV5-6|TRBD2|TRBJ2-1|-
TGTGCCAGCAGCTTGTCTAGCGGGAGTGTCGAGCAGTTCTTC
CASSLSSGSVEQFF
>TRBV5-1|-|TRBJ1-3|-
TGCGCCAGCAGCTTGGCCCTTCACAGGGCTGGAAACACCATATATTTT
CASSLALHRAGNTIYF
>TRBV19|-|TRBJ2-2|-
TGTGCCAGTACCTTGGAGGGAGGAAACACCGGGGAGCTGTTTTTT
CASTLEGGNTGELFF
>TRBV27|TRBD2|TRBJ2-7|few
TGTGCCAGCAGTCTTCGACTAGCGGGGATTTACGAGCAGTACTTC
CASSLRLAGIYEQYF
>TRBV19|TRBD2|TRBJ2-7|-
TGTGCCAGTAGGGCTAGCGGGAGAAACGAGCAGTACTTC
CASRASGRNEQYF
>TRBV4-2|TRBD1|TRBJ1-2|-
TGTGCCAGCAGCCAAACTCCCGGGACAGGGGATCGGGGCTACACCTTC
CASSQTPGTGDRGYTF
>TRBV7-3|-|TRBJ2-2|-
TGTGCCAGCACCTCGGACTCCACGAACACCGGGGAGCTGTTTTTT
CASTSDSTNTGELFF
>TRBV6-5|-|TRBJ2-1|-
TGTGCCAGCAGTTACAAGCCCTACAATGAGCAGTTCTTC
CASSYKPYNEQFF
>TRBV5-5|-|TRBJ1-2|-
TGTGCCAGCAGCACTATAGGGGGAGCCTATGGCTACACCTTC
CASSTIGGAYGYTF
>TRBV7-2|-|TRBJ2-7|-
TGTGCCAGCAGGAGGTACGCCACGGGGGACTACGAGCAGTACTTC
CASRRYATGDYEQYF
>TRBV11-3|TRBD1|TRBJ1-1|-
TGTGCCAGCAGCCGAATCCAAAGGGGGCTCCAGCAAGCTTTCTTT
CASSRIQRGLQQAFF
>TRBV28|-|TRBJ2-1|-
TGTGCCAGCAGTTTAGGCTCGTTCTCCTACAATGAGCAGTTCTTC
CASSLGSFSYNEQFF
>TRBV7-3|TRBD2|TRBJ2-1|-
TGTGCCAGCAGCCAGCGGGGTGGGTCCTACAATGAGCAGTTCTTC
CASSQRGGSYNEQFF
>TRBV7-6|-|TRBJ2-4|-
TGTGCCAGCAGCTTAGATGGAGGGGGCGGCATTCAGTACTTC
CASSLDGGGGIQYF
>TRBV7-8|-|TRBJ1-3|-
TGTGCCAGCAGCCGTCTCCCCGGTGACACCATATATTTT
CASSRLPGDTIYF
>TRBV19|-|TRBJ2-2|once
TGTGCCAGTAGTATATCAGGAGGCACCGGGGAGCTGTTTTTT
CASSISGGTGELFF
>TRBV19|TRBD1|TRBJ1-2|-
TGTGCCAGTAGTATCCCCCCCACCGGGACAGGGTCTGGCTACACCTTC
CASSIPPTGTGSGYTF
>TRBV6-1|-|TRBJ2-7|-
TGTGCCAGCAGTGAAAATTTCGCAGGGGCCCGCTCCTACGAGCAGTACTTC
CASSENFAGARSYEQYF
>TRBV18|-|TRBJ2-1|-
TGTGCCAGCTCGCCAGGGGGGGCGAATGAGCAGTTCTTC
CASSPGGANEQFF
>TRBV28|TRBD1|TRBJ1-1|-
TGTGCCAGCAGTCCTCAGGGGGCGCTAGGAGATTACACTGAAGCTTTCTTT
CASSPQGALGDYTEAFF
>TRBV6-5|TRBD2|TRBJ2-7|-
TGTGCCACTGGAGCGGGAGGGCCCTACGAGCAGTACTTC
CATGAGGPYEQYF
>TRBV15|-|TRBJ2-5|-
TGTGCCACCAGCAGAGTTGGAGGGGGCGACCAAGAGACCCAGTACTTC
CATSRVGGGDQETQYF
>TRBV4-2|-|TRBJ2-1|-
TGTGCCAGCAGCCAAGGTCCCCTCCCGGGAGCCCTCGACAATGAGCAGTTCTTC
CASSQGPLPGALDNEQFF
>TRBV5-4|TRBD2|TRBJ2-1|-
TGTGCCAGCAGCTCCTGGACTAGCGGGGCCAATGGGCAGTTCTTC
CASSSWTSGANGQFF
>TRBV6-1|TRBD1|TRBJ1-3|-
TGTGCCAGCAGTGGTCCGGGACAGGGGGCCGCTTACTCTGGAAACACCATATATTTT
CASSGPGQGAAYSGNTIYF
>TRBV9|-|TRBJ2-1|once
TGTGCCAGCAACACCAAACCCACGGGAGACGGGGGGCGCAAGGATGAGCAGTTCTTC
CASNTKPTGDGGRKDEQFF
>TRBV4-2|-|TRBJ1-3|few
TGTGCCAGCAGCCATCCTGCGGGGGTAGATGGAAACACCATATATTTT
CASSHPAGVDGNTIYF
>TRBV2|-|TRBJ2-7|once
TGTGCCAGCAGTGGACAGTCCTACGAGCAGTACTTC
CASSGQSYEQYF
>TRBV28|TRBD2|TRBJ2-1|-
TGTGCCAGCAGTTTATTTCCCGGGAGGGCCGGTGGGCAGTTCTTC
CASSLFPGRAGGQFF
>TRBV6-6|-|TRBJ2-1|few
TGTGCCAGCACCGGGATGGTGACGATAGCTGGGAATGAGCAGTTCTTC
CASTGMVTIAGNEQFF
>TRBV28|-|TRBJ2-1|-
TGTGCCAGCAGTCCACAGCCGTCAGTCAACAATGAGCAGTTCTTC
CASSPQPSVNNEQFF
>TRBV27|-|TRBJ2-1|few
TGTGCCAGCAGTTTAGGAGGACTAGGGGGTAATGAGCAGTTCTTC
CASSLGGLGGNEQFF
>TRBV7-3|-|TRBJ2-5|-
TGTGCCGGCAGCTTATTTGGACACTCACGGGAGACCCAGTACTTC
CAGSLFGHSRETQYF
>TRBV5-1|-|TRBJ1-1|-
TGCGCCAGCAGCTTCGCAGGGTCGATGGACACTGAAGCTTTCTTT
CASSFAGSMDTEAFF
>TRBV28|-|TRBJ1-5|few
TGTGCCAGCGCCCCGGGGGGCTCTTTCTTACAGCCCCAGCATTTT
CASAPGGSFLQPQHF
>TRBV14|-|TRBJ2-7|-
TGTGCCAGCAGCCAAGCGATCCGGGTAGGCGAGCAGTACTTC
CASSQAIRVGEQYF
>TRBV2|-|TRBJ1-2|-
TGTGCCAGCAGTGTTCCTCCTGGCTACACCTTC
CASSVPPGYTF
>TRBV19|-|TRBJ2-7|-
TGTGCCAGTAGTATGGTCCACTCGTCCGAGCAGTACTTC
CASSMVHSSEQYF